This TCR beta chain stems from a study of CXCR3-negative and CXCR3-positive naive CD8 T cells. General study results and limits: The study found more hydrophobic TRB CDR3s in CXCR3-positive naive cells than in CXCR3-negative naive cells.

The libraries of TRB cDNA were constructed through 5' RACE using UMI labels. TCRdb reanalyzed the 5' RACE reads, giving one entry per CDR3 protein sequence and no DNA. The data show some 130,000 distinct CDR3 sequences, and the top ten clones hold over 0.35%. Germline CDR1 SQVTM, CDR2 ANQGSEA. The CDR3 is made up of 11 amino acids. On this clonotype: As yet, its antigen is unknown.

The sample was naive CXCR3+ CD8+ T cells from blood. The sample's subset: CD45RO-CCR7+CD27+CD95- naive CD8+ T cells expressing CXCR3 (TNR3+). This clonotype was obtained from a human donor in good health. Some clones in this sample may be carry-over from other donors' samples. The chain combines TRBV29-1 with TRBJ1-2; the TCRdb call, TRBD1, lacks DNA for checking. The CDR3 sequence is CSVDRVVGYTF.